This TCR beta chain was identified in a study of blood T cells in healthy people across ages. General study results and limits: While age rose, TCR beta diversity per million T cells dropped in a roughly linear way. Naive CD4+ cells and diversity were both higher in long-lived donors than in aged donors.

The authors ran a second PCR of about 6 to 11 cycles using a sample-barcoded 5' primer and a J-beta primer mix. TCRdb reprocessed the 5' RACE reads with MiXCR, giving one entry per CDR3 protein. Found here are over 600,000 distinct CDR3 sequences, less than 45% of them singletons; the top ten hold around 32%. This clonotype showed up just a few times. Antigen unknown. The germline V gene has CDR1 DFQATT and CDR2 SNEGSKA (reference sequence). The CDR3 spans 15 residues. The ends were cut back, 5 bases at V and 4 bases at J, with 20 bases in the middle. RNA extraction gave at least 5.5 micrograms of total RNA per sample.

This rearrangement joins TRBV20-1 to TRBJ2-5, with a tentative D call TRBD1 (6 bases). The sample taken for sequencing was blood. This sequence was found in an elderly man in good health. CDR3 bases: TGCAGTGCTGAGACCCGACAGGAGGATGGAGAGACCCAGTACTTC. It translates to CSAETRQEDGETQYF.